The 7 T cell receptor beta chains below all came from one sample that was sequenced in a study of blood T cell repertoires in COVID-19. The data were produced by immunoSEQ multiplex PCR, yet TCRdb's version contains in-frame clones alone and is incomplete. The table lists 190,000 or so clones, around 86% of them singletons. The sample consisted of peripheral blood. All receptors derive from a man aged 40-50 years with active or convalescent COVID-19.

The chain couples TRBV28 to TRBJ2-2; 10 bases map to TRBD2. The CDR3 spans 16 residues. CDR1 MDHEN and CDR2 SYDVKM come from the germline V gene. The V and J ends lost 1 base and 5 bases, in that order; junction bases with no gene match: 4. The CDR3 reads CASSLFGSGGTGELFF. CDR3 bases: TGTGCCAGCAGTTTATTCGGTAGCGGGGGGACCGGGGAGCTGTTTTTT. The variable domain in full, completed from reference TRBV28 and TRBJ2-2, reads DVKVTQSSRYLVKRTGEKVFLECVQDMDHENMFWYRQDPGLGLRLIYFSYDVKMKEKGDIPEGYSVSREKKERFSLILESASTNQTSMYLCASSLFGSGGTGELFFGEGSRLTVL.

This chain joins TRBV28 and TRBJ2-3; weak D call: TRBD2 (7 bases). Germline assignment: CDR1 MDHEN and CDR2 SYDVKM. V was pared by 8 bases and J by 0 bases, with 18 bases between. The CDR3 totals 16 residues. CDR3 protein: CASLDSGGLSTDTQYF. Written as DNA, the CDR3 is TGTGCCAGCTTAGACTCCGGGGGGCTTAGCACAGATACGCAGTATTTT.

This clone was counted a single time. This chain connects TRBV6-6 to TRBJ2-2, with a tentative D call TRBD2 (7 bases). The germline gives CDR1 MNHNY, CDR2 SVGAGI (reference sequence). CDR3 length: 14 residues. Trimming pared 0 bases from V and 9 bases from J, leaving 11 bases between. This CDR3 is CASSYSGGGRELFF. DNA for the CDR3: TGTGCCAGCAGTTACTCGGGAGGGGGTAGGGAGCTGTTTTTT.

The CDR3 here is CASSLRGLSSYNSPLHF. CDR3 nucleotides: TGTGCCAGCAGTTTAAGAGGCCTGAGCTCCTATAATTCACCCCTCCACTTT. The chain employs TRBV27 and TRBJ1-6; D not resolved. CDR3 length: 17 residues. The V and J ends lost 2 bases and 0 bases respectively, with 11 bases between them. CDR1 and CDR2 from the germline V gene are MNHEY and SMNVEV (reference sequence).

The CDR3 coding sequence is TGTGCCAGCAATACAAATTGGGGGCTGGGGGCAGGGGAGACCCAGTACTTC. It specifies CASNTNWGLGAGETQYF. The genes are TRBV13 and TRBJ2-5, with a weak D call TRBD1 (6 bases). Germline loops: CDR1 PRHDT, CDR2 FYEKMQ (reference sequence). The CDR3 runs 17 residues. Trimming took 7 bases from V and 5 from J, leaving 26 bases between them.

This chain connects TRBV9 to TRBJ2-1; 13 bases fit TRBD2. With V trimmed by 4 bases and J by 2 bases, 9 bases remained unmatched. CDR1 and CDR2 (germline): SGDLS, YYNGEE. The CDR3 runs 18 residues. In nucleotides, the CDR3 is TGTGCCAGCAGCCCAAGGACTAGCGGGGGTCTTGCCTACAATGAGCAGTTCTTC. It codes for CASSPRTSGGLAYNEQFF.

This chain links TRBV11-3 with TRBJ2-1; D call uncertain. CDR1 and CDR2 from the germline V gene are SGHNT and YENEEA. Trimming took off 5 bases at V and 7 bases at J, with 9 bases between the two ends. The CDR3 spans 12 residues. The CDR3 reads CASSQQNNEQFF. CDR3 coding DNA: TGTGCCAGCAGCCAACAGAATAATGAGCAGTTCTTC.